Below are 7 T cell receptor beta chains sequenced from a single sample in a study of cytomegalovirus exposure and HLA in healthy donors. The table came from immunoSEQ multiplex PCR; TCRdb's copy has only in-frame clones and leaves some out. Of 230,000 or so clones in the sample, 88% were seen once. Sequenced input: PBMCs. These receptors all stem from a woman aged 18-30 years in good health and CMV-seronegative.

The chain is built from TRBV27 and TRBJ1-4; 8 bases match TRBD1. The CDR3 extends over 14 amino acids. J gave up 8 bases and V 3 bases, and 5 bases lay outside the gene matches. Looked up from germline, CDR1 is MNHEY and CDR2 is SMNVEV (reference sequence). CDR3 in amino acids: CASSFTGGEEKLFF. The CDR3 DNA reads TGTGCCAGCAGTTTTACAGGGGGTGAGGAAAAACTGTTTTTT.

The CDR3 sequence is CASSKKPSGANVLTF. In DNA form, the CDR3 reads TGTGCCAGCAGCAAAAAGCCCTCTGGGGCCAACGTCCTGACTTTC. The J gene is TRBJ2-6, the V gene TRBV7-6; no firm D call. The CDR3 runs 15 residues. CDR1 is SGHVS, CDR2 FNYEAQ, per germline. V was shortened by 5 bases and J by 0 bases, with 8 bases between the two germline ends. The complete variable domain, with remaining parts taken from reference TRBV7-6 and TRBJ2-6, reads GAGVSQSPRYKVTKRGQDVALRCDPISGHVSLYWYRQALGQGPEFLTYFNYEAQQDKSGLPNDRFSAERPEGSISTLTIQRTEQRDSAMYRCASSKKPSGANVLTFGAGSRLTVL.

The chain recombines TRBV21-1 with TRBJ1-2; TRBD1 reflects the table's D call only, with no check against the DNA. TRBV21-1 is an annotated pseudogene. The CDR3 spans 15 residues. The CDR3, as DNA: TGTGCCAGCAGCAACACAGGGAAGTCACACTATGGCTACACCTTC. Residues: CASSNTGKSHYGYTF.

The V and J genes are TRBV2 and TRBJ2-4; 7 bases are a match to TRBD1. Trimming took 5 bases from V and 6 from J; bases not matched to a gene: 1. CDR1 and CDR2 (germline): SNHLY, FYNNEI. This CDR3 spans 12 amino acids. CDR3 DNA: TGTGCCAGCAGTTGGGACAGAAACATTCAGTACTTC. Its translation: CASSWDRNIQYF.

The chain couples TRBV29-1 to TRBJ2-3; D possibly corresponds to TRBD2 (6 bases). The V and J ends lost 0 bases and 2 bases respectively, with 12 bases between them. The CDR3 covers 15 residues. The germline CDR1 and CDR2 sequences are SQVTM and ANQGSEA. CDR3 in amino acids: CSVEDLAGSTDTQYF. CDR3 coding DNA: TGCAGCGTTGAAGATCTCGCGGGGTCCACAGATACGCAGTATTTT.

This CDR3 reads CASSPDSRHYEQYF. The CDR3, as DNA: TGCGCCAGCAGCCCGGATAGCCGGCACTACGAGCAGTACTTC. The chain combines TRBV4-3 with TRBJ2-7, with no clear D. Trimming left V 4 bases short and J 3 bases short, with 13 bases between. The CDR3 sequence is 14 residues long. The germline CDR1 and CDR2 sequences are LGHNA and YSLEER.

This chain's CDR3 is CASSIDRYNEQFF. The CDR3 nucleotides are TGTGCCAGTAGTATAGATCGCTACAATGAGCAGTTCTTC. The V gene is TRBV19, the J gene TRBJ2-1; D not resolved. Germline V gene lookup returns CDR1 LNHDA and CDR2 SQIVND (reference sequence). V was trimmed by 0 bases and J by 3 bases, leaving 3 bases between them. This CDR3 has 13 residues.